A single sample gave rise to the 29 T cell receptor beta chains below, sequenced in a study of shared clonotypes between healthy human individuals. The repertoire was sequenced with immunoSEQ multiplex PCR; TCRdb's copy has only in-frame clones and lacks some. The sample holds more than 900,000 clones, about 84% seen once. The material sequenced was memory CD4+ T cells from PBMCs. Described subset: CD45RA-negative fraction. Every receptor here comes from a man between 18 and 35 years old in good health. Some clones in this sample may be carry-over from other donors' samples.

The CDR3 sequence is CASSTPGQRLAKNIQYF. In nucleotides, the CDR3 is TGTGCCAGCAGTACCCCGGGACAGAGACTAGCCAAAAACATTCAGTACTTC. The chain employs TRBV28 and TRBJ2-4; 7 positions match TRBD1. V shed 5 bases and J 0 bases; nucleotides not matched to a gene: 10. The CDR3 is 17 amino acids. Germline V gives CDR1 MDHEN, CDR2 SYDVKM.

The chain uses TRBV7-6 and TRBJ1-5; D gene unclear. Germline V gene lookup returns CDR1 SGHVS and CDR2 FNYEAQ. The V end lost 5 bases, the J end lost 11 bases, and 22 bases lay between the germline ends. The CDR3 contains 15 residues. In DNA, the CDR3 is TGTGCCAGCAGCAATGCACCGTCCAGCAAAGAGGCCCAGCATTTT. It specifies CASSNAPSSKEAQHF. Drawing the rest from reference TRBV7-6 and TRBJ1-5, the complete variable domain is GAGVSQSPRYKVTKRGQDVALRCDPISGHVSLYWYRQALGQGPEFLTYFNYEAQQDKSGLPNDRFSAERPEGSISTLTIQRTEQRDSAMYRCASSNAPSSKEAQHFGDGTRLSIL.

This clone was counted a single time. The chain has TRBV6-5 and TRBJ1-2, with D tentatively TRBD1 (5 bases). From germline, CDR1 is MNHEY and CDR2 SVGAGI. Deletions cut 5 bases from V and 8 bases from J, with 15 bases between. This CDR3 comprises 13 residues. The CDR3, as DNA: TGTGCCAGCAGTATTGGACAAGCGGGGGGCTACACCTTC. It specifies CASSIGQAGGYTF.

The table lists this clone with many counts. This chain joins TRBV28 and TRBJ2-3; D is possibly TRBD1 (6 bases). This CDR3 comprises 16 residues. V was clipped by 1 base and J by 3 bases, with 14 bases between them. Germline V gene data show CDR1 as MDHEN and CDR2 as SYDVKM. CDR3 in DNA: TGTGCCAGCAGTTTATATGTCGGGACACTTACAGATACGCAGTATTTT. Translated, it gives CASSLYVGTLTDTQYF.

This clone was observed a handful of times. The chain combines TRBV19 with TRBJ1-1; no clear D gene. The germline gives CDR1 LNHDA, CDR2 SQIVND (reference sequence). This CDR3 region has 13 residues. With 5 bases removed from V and 2 bases from J, the gap between germline ends came to 9 bases. In nucleotides, the CDR3 is TGTGCCAGTAGTCGAGAGGCTAACACTGAAGCTTTCTTT. It specifies CASSREANTEAFF. The full variable domain, rest sourced from reference TRBV19 and TRBJ1-1, is DGGITQSPKYLFRKEGQNVTLSCEQNLNHDAMYWYRQDPGQGLRLIYYSQIVNDFQKGDIAEGYSVSREKKESFPLTVTSAQKNPTAFYLCASSREANTEAFFGQGTRLTVV.

This clone was recorded only once. The chain employs TRBV5-1 and TRBJ2-5, with D possibly being TRBD1 (6 bases). The CDR3 covers 14 residues. V lost 4 bases, J lost 3 bases, and 13 bases lay in between. CDR1 SGHRS and CDR2 YFSETQ come from the germline V gene. The CDR3 bases are TGCGCCAGCAGCAAGGGACAAACGAAAGAGACCCAGTACTTC. This codes for CASSKGQTKETQYF.

In its sample, this clone was seen a few times. This rearrangement joins TRBV28 to TRBJ1-1, with a possible D match to TRBD1 (5 bases). Trimming shortened V by 8 bases and J by 0 bases, and 16 bases separated the two germline ends. This CDR3 has 15 amino acids. Germline V gene data show CDR1 as MDHEN and CDR2 as SYDVKM. The CDR3 DNA reads as TGTGCCAGCGACTCCCCGACAGAACTGAACACTGAAGCTTTCTTT. Translation gives CASDSPTELNTEAFF.

This clone came up a few times. This chain uses TRBV18 with TRBJ1-5; unclear D gene. V was cut by 6 bases and J by 3 bases, with 18 bases left in between. Germline V CDR1 and CDR2: KGHSH, LQKENI. The CDR3 spans 16 residues. The CDR3 DNA follows: TGTGCCAGCTCCGGCGGAGCAATCGGACTCAATCAGCCCCAGCATTTT. It encodes CASSGGAIGLNQPQHF.

V and J are TRBV5-1 and TRBJ2-7; 8 nucleotides agree with TRBD2. Germline CDR1 is SGHRS and CDR2 is YFSETQ. V shed 3 bases and J 6 bases; nucleotides not matched to a gene: 8. The CDR3 extends over 14 amino acids. The CDR3 DNA follows: TGCGCCAGCAGCTCTGGGACTAGTCGGTCCGAGCAGTACTTC. Its translation: CASSSGTSRSEQYF. The full variable domain, rest sourced from reference TRBV5-1 and TRBJ2-7, is KAGVTQTPRYLIKTRGQQVTLSCSPISGHRSVSWYQQTPGQGLQFLFEYFSETQRNKGNFPGRFSGRQFSNSRSEMNVSTLELGDSALYLCASSSGTSRSEQYFGPGTRLTVT.

This chain connects TRBV28 to TRBJ2-7, with 9 bases lining up with TRBD1. Germline lookup yields CDR1 MDHEN and CDR2 SYDVKM. The CDR3 is made up of 15 amino acids. V lost 6 bases to trimming and J lost 3 bases; unmatched junction nucleotides: 9. Written as DNA, the CDR3 is TGTGCCAGCAGCTACGGCGGGACAGGGAACTACGAGCAGTACTTC. The encoded protein is CASSYGGTGNYEQYF.

The gene calls are TRBV9 and TRBJ2-2; 10 bases align to TRBD1. Germline V gives CDR1 SGDLS, CDR2 YYNGEE. J gave up 7 bases and V 3 bases, and 12 bases lay outside the gene matches. CDR3 size: 17 residues. The CDR3 coding sequence is TGTGCCAGCAGCGGCCGGGACAGGGGTTTTTATGGCGGGGAGCTGTTTTTT. As protein: CASSGRDRGFYGGELFF.

The DNA for the CDR3 is TGTGCCACCCAGGATGCAGCGGGAGGGCACAATACGCAGTATTTT. Amino acid sequence: CATQDAAGGHNTQYF. The chain combines TRBV10-3 with TRBJ2-3; 10 bases agree with TRBD2. Trimming at V came to 10 bases and at J to 7 bases, leaving 14 bases not matched to a gene. In germline, CDR1 is ENHRY, CDR2 SYGVKD. The CDR3 extends over 15 amino acids.

The rearrangement uses TRBV30 and TRBJ1-4; 7 bases fit TRBD1. This CDR3 is built from 14 residues. Looked up from germline, CDR1 is GTSNPN and CDR2 is SVGIG (reference sequence). Trimming took 5 bases from V and 4 from J; bases not matched to a gene: 7. CDR3 bases: TGTGCCTGGGGCCCTACAGGGGATAATGAAAAACTGTTTTTT. Amino acids: CAWGPTGDNEKLFF.

The chain carries TRBV5-1 and TRBJ1-4; 8 bases agree with TRBD1. J gave up 0 bases and V 2 bases, and 9 bases lay outside the gene matches. CDR1 and CDR2 (germline): SGHRS, YFSETQ. The CDR3 extends over 18 amino acids. CDR3 in amino acids: CASSLGQGSPATNEKLFF. CDR3 nucleotide sequence: TGCGCCAGCAGCTTAGGACAGGGTTCCCCTGCAACTAATGAAAAACTGTTTTTT.

This clone was seen only a few times. The CDR3 loop is CASSWGRTSTDTQYF. The CDR3, as DNA: TGTGCCAGCAGCTGGGGACGGACTAGCACAGATACGCAGTATTTT. The chain has TRBV7-6 and TRBJ2-3, with D possibly being TRBD1 or TRBD2 (5 bases each). This CDR3 contains 15 residues. Germline CDR1 is SGHVS and CDR2 is FNYEAQ. Trimming removed 4 bases from V and 0 bases from J, with 11 bases in between.

The CDR3 is CASSNRDLGTEAFF. The CDR3 region has the DNA TGTGCCAGCAGTAACAGGGACCTGGGGACTGAAGCTTTCTTT. This rearrangement joins TRBV2 to TRBJ1-1, with a tentative D call TRBD1 (6 bases). CDR1 is SNHLY and CDR2 is FYNNEI in the germline V gene. V dropped 5 bases and J dropped 5 bases, with 15 bases sitting between them. The CDR3 contains 14 residues.

The rearrangement uses TRBV6-5 and TRBJ2-7; D possibly corresponds to TRBD2 (6 bases). V lost 6 bases to trimming and J lost 0 bases, with 15 bases between them. Per germline, CDR1 MNHEY and CDR2 SVGAGI. This CDR3 is built from 15 residues. The CDR3 loop reads CASSPQAGGSYEQYF. The DNA of the CDR3 is TGTGCCAGCAGCCCCCAAGCGGGCGGCTCCTACGAGCAGTACTTC.

This clone occurred a few times. The chain links TRBV2 to TRBJ2-5; 10 bases line up with TRBD2. Germline CDR1 SNHLY, CDR2 FYNNEI. The CDR3 runs 14 residues. V lost 4 bases and J lost 2; bases outside the gene matches: 1. The CDR3: CASSGTSGQETQYF. The CDR3 nucleotides are TGTGCCAGCAGTGGGACTAGCGGACAAGAGACCCAGTACTTC.

The chain recombines TRBV25-1 with TRBJ2-1; TRBD2 matches 8 bases. Germline V gene lookup returns CDR1 MGHDK and CDR2 SYGVNS. The CDR3 runs to 17 residues. The ends lost 4 bases at V and 2 bases at J; junction bases unmatched: 10. As DNA, the CDR3 is TGTGCCAGCAGTGGCGACCCCGGGACTAGAACCTACAATGAGCAGTTCTTC. Amino acids: CASSGDPGTRTYNEQFF. Based on the CDR3 plus reference TRBV25-1 and TRBJ2-1, the full variable domain is EADIYQTPRYLVIGTGKKITLECSQTMGHDKMYWYQQDPGMELHLIHYSYGVNSTEKGDLSSESTVSRIRTEHFPLTLESARPSHTSQYLCASSGDPGTRTYNEQFFGPGTRLTVL.

With respect to this clone: Other DNA sequences in the sample encode the same CDR3. This sequence joins TRBV28 and TRBJ1-4, with TRBD1 matching 12 bases. J was trimmed by 8 bases and V by 5 bases; bases with no gene match: 6. Germline V CDR1 and CDR2: MDHEN, SYDVKM. CDR3 size: 15 residues. The CDR3 coding sequence is TGTGCCAGCAGTCTAGGCGGGACAGGGGGCGAAAAACTGTTTTTT. Translated: CASSLGGTGGEKLFF.

V usage is TRBV5-1 and J usage is TRBJ2-5; D gene ambiguous. Trimming shortened V by 0 bases and J by 4 bases, and 16 bases separated the two germline ends. The germline V gene encodes CDR1 SGHRS and CDR2 YFSETQ. CDR3 size: 16 residues. Here the CDR3 DNA reads TGCGCCAGCAGCTTGGCCGGGTTAAGGAGAGGAGAGACCCAGTACTTC. Protein product: CASSLAGLRRGETQYF.

V is TRBV5-4 and J is TRBJ2-7; D not certain. CDR1 and CDR2 (germline): SGHNT, YYREEE (reference sequence). V shed 3 bases and J shed 5 bases, with 15 bases lying between them. CDR3 length equals 14 residues. CDR3: CASSSPGLENEQYF. The CDR3 coding sequence is TGTGCCAGCAGCTCGCCCGGCCTAGAGAACGAGCAGTACTTC.

The chain uses TRBV11-2 and TRBJ2-7, with TRBD2 matching 16 bases. This CDR3 spans 18 amino acids. Losses at the gene ends were 0 bases for V and 3 bases for J; bases not matched to a gene: 5. Germline lookup yields CDR1 SGHAT and CDR2 FQNNGV. CDR3 in DNA: TGTGCCAGCAGCTTAGATGGGACTAGCGGGAGGGCCGGCTACGAGCAGTACTTC. Encoded protein: CASSLDGTSGRAGYEQYF.

The rearrangement uses TRBV5-5 and TRBJ2-2; D gene uncertain. V was cut by 3 bases and J by 1 base, with 10 bases left in between. This CDR3 region has 15 residues. The germline V gene encodes CDR1 SGHKS and CDR2 YYEKEE (reference sequence). This CDR3 is CASSSAGLNTGELFF. The CDR3 DNA reads as TGTGCCAGCAGCTCGGCCGGATTGAACACCGGGGAGCTGTTTTTT.

A note on this clone: A read error likely explains this, since a far larger clone differs by one base. The V call is TRBV29-1, the J call TRBJ1-5; no clear D gene. Germline lookup yields CDR1 SQVTM and CDR2 ANQGSEA. V lost 1 base, J lost 7 bases, and 11 bases lay in between. The length of the CDR3 is 13 residues. CDR3 in DNA: TGCAGCGTTGAAGGGTGCGTCGGCCAGCCCCAGCATTTT. It codes for CSVEGCVGQPQHF.

The chain links TRBV27 to TRBJ2-7; D gene ambiguous. The CDR3 runs 15 residues. Germline V lookup: CDR1 MNHEY, CDR2 SMNVEV (reference sequence). V lost 4 bases and J lost 6, with 19 bases in between. CDR3 residues: CASSSAPGYFAEQYF. The DNA of the CDR3 is TGTGCCAGCAGTTCAGCTCCCGGGTACTTCGCCGAGCAGTACTTC.

This chain uses TRBV4-2 with TRBJ1-3; the D gene is possibly TRBD1 (5 bases). The germline gives CDR1 LGHNA, CDR2 YNFKEQ. This CDR3 spans 16 amino acids. V shed 0 bases and J shed 3 bases, with 12 bases lying between them. The CDR3 region has the DNA TGTGCCAGCAGCCAAGATGGGGCAGGTGGTGGAAACACCATATATTTT. Translation: CASSQDGAGGGNTIYF.

The chain employs TRBV9 and TRBJ1-4; 7 bases fit TRBD1. Germline V gene sequence: CDR1 SGDLS, CDR2 YYNGEE. The CDR3 consists of 14 residues. After removal of 2 bases from V and 8 bases from J, the junction contained 6 bases not matched to a gene. The CDR3 coding sequence is TGTGCCAGCAGCGTTACAGGGGTTGGCGAAAAACTGTTTTTT. Translated: CASSVTGVGEKLFF.

V is TRBV5-4 and J is TRBJ1-3; 9 bases line up with TRBD1. The germline gives CDR1 SGHNT, CDR2 YYREEE (reference sequence). The CDR3 runs to 16 residues. Germline trimming cut 0 bases from V and 0 bases from J; bases unmatched to any gene: 1. Written as DNA, the CDR3 is TGTGCCAGCAGCTTGGGACAGGGGGGCTCTGGAAACACCATATATTTT. It yields the protein CASSLGQGGSGNTIYF.